This TCR beta chain comes out of a study of blood T cell repertoires in COVID-19. TCRdb's table, derived via immunoSEQ multiplex PCR, lists solely in-frame clones and lacks some. The data contain about 240,000 clones, 85% to 90% of them singletons. Trimming took 3 bases from V and 5 from J, leaving 21 bases between them. The CDR3 length is 18 residues. Germline CDR1 and CDR2: SGDLS and YYNGEE. V and J are TRBV9 and TRBJ1-6, with D maybe TRBD1 (6 bases). The TCR sequence derives from a woman aged 70-85 years with active or convalescent COVID-19. Sequences were obtained from peripheral blood. CDR3 region: CASSAADSGGANNSPLHF. The CDR3 DNA sequence: TGTGCCAGCAGCGCCGCCGATTCGGGGGGCGCAAATAATTCACCCCTCCACTTT.